These 20 T cell receptor beta chains share one sample of origin, sequenced in a study of metastatic and nonmetastatic thyroid tumors. TCRdb used MiXCR to call clones anew from the PCR reads. The sample includes some 19,000 clones, about 31% of them seen just once. No patient received treatment before thyroid surgery. Sequenced sample: adjacent normal tissue. The receptors here all came from a female donor with papillary thyroid cancer or a benign thyroid nodule (not recorded which). Some clones in this sample may be carry-over from other donors' samples.

This chain joins TRBV11-2 and TRBJ2-7; D is unresolved. CDR3 size: 12 residues. Looked up from germline, CDR1 is SGHAT and CDR2 is FQNNGV. V lost 3 bases and J 4 bases, leaving 7 bases between the germline ends. This CDR3 reads CASSFGRYEQYF. The DNA of the CDR3 is TGTGCCAGCAGCTTTGGACGGTACGAGCAGTACTTC.

This clone ranks as medium-sized. The V and J genes are TRBV24-1 and TRBJ2-7; TRBD1 matches 8 bases. J was trimmed by 3 bases and V by 4 bases; bases with no gene match: 10. The germline V gene has CDR1 KGHDR and CDR2 SFDVKD. The CDR3 runs 16 residues. CDR3 DNA: TGTGCCACCAGTGACGCTAGACAGGGGAAGATCTACGAGCAGTACTTC. Protein sequence: CATSDARQGKIYEQYF.

This clone is judged medium-sized. V gene TRBV10-3 combines with J gene TRBJ2-1; the match to TRBD2 covers 14 bases. After removal of 5 bases from V and 9 bases from J, the junction contained 6 bases not matched to a gene. This CDR3 comprises 15 residues. Germline loops: CDR1 ENHRY, CDR2 SYGVKD. CDR3 in amino acids: CAISTGTSGGIEQFF. The DNA for the CDR3 is TGTGCCATCAGTACCGGGACTAGCGGGGGAATTGAGCAGTTCTTC.

This chain joins TRBV5-1 and TRBJ2-1; D assignment may be TRBD1 or TRBD2 (6 bases each). CDR1 and CDR2 from the germline V gene are SGHRS and YFSETQ. V was pared by 5 bases and J by 4 bases, with 19 bases between. CDR3 length: 16 residues. The CDR3 nucleotides read TGCGCCAGCAGTCGGGAGCTGCGGGACACTTACAATGAGCAGTTCTTC. Translating it yields CASSRELRDTYNEQFF.

This clone came up a few times. This chain links TRBV27 with TRBJ1-4; TRBD1 aligns across 7 bases. The J segment lost 6 bases and the V segment lost 8 bases, leaving 9 bases of the junction unmatched. The CDR3 runs to 14 residues. Per the germline V gene, CDR1 is MNHEY and CDR2 is SMNVEV (reference sequence). CDR3 coding DNA: TGTGCCAGCGGCAAGGGGGCATCCTATGAAAAACTGTTTTTT. Its protein product is CASGKGASYEKLFF. Full variable domain (rest looked up from reference TRBV27 and TRBJ1-4): EAQVTQNPRYLITVTGKKLTVTCSQNMNHEYMSWYRQDPGLGLRQIYYSMNVEVTDKGDVPEGYKVSRKEKRNFPLILESPSPNQTSLYFCASGKGASYEKLFFGSGTQLSVL.

In its sample, this clone was seen many times. The chain combines TRBV28 with TRBJ2-7; 13 nucleotides match TRBD2. Trimming at V came to 3 bases and at J to 8 bases, leaving 7 bases not matched to a gene. This CDR3 has 15 residues. CDR1 is MDHEN and CDR2 is SYDVKM in the germline V gene. The CDR3 reads CASSFRTSGSKKQYF. The CDR3 nucleotides are TGTGCCAGCAGTTTCCGGACTAGCGGGAGCAAAAAGCAGTACTTC.

The chain couples TRBV5-1 to TRBJ2-7; the match to TRBD1 covers 9 bases. The length of the CDR3 is 15 residues. J gave up 7 bases and V 7 bases, and 15 bases lay outside the gene matches. Germline CDR1 reads SGHRS; CDR2 reads YFSETQ. Written as DNA, the CDR3 is TGCGCCAGCCAAGAGACAGGGGGACCAGTGGTAGAGCAGTACTTC. This sequence encodes CASQETGGPVVEQYF.

The gene calls are TRBV7-9 and TRBJ2-7; 14 bases fit TRBD2. CDR3 length: 15 amino acids. V lost 3 bases and J lost 3; bases outside the gene matches: 1. The V gene's germline CDR1 is SEHNR and CDR2 FQNEAQ (reference sequence). This chain's CDR3 is CASSFGTSGSYEQYF. The CDR3 nucleotides read TGTGCCAGCAGCTTCGGGACTAGCGGGAGCTACGAGCAGTACTTC.

This clone appeared a single time. The rearrangement links TRBV11-2 to TRBJ2-7; D may be TRBD1 or TRBD2 (5 bases each). Germline CDR1 and CDR2: SGHAT and FQNNGV. Trimming stripped 0 bases from V and 7 bases from J, with 16 bases between. The CDR3 covers 15 residues. Here the CDR3 DNA reads TGTGCCAGCAGCTTAGATATGGGGACCCGCGGGGAGCAGTACTTC. This translates into CASSLDMGTRGEQYF.

The J gene is TRBJ2-1, the V gene TRBV11-2, with 8 bases matching TRBD1. CDR3 length equals 16 residues. V trimming: 3 bases; J trimming: 6 bases; junction bases outside the gene matches: 10. CDR1 SGHAT and CDR2 FQNNGV come from the germline V gene. The DNA for the CDR3 is TGTGCCAGCAGCTTCGACAGGGGAATGCTCGGCAATGAGCAGTTCTTC. Protein product: CASSFDRGMLGNEQFF.

This clone has a handful of counts. The rearrangement joins TRBV2 to TRBJ2-7; 7 positions match TRBD1. Per the germline V gene, CDR1 is SNHLY and CDR2 is FYNNEI. V was pared by 6 bases and J by 2 bases, with 10 bases of the junction left unmatched. The CDR3 runs to 15 residues. The CDR3 protein is CASSDVGGLTYEQYF. CDR3 nucleotide sequence: TGTGCCAGCAGCGACGTAGGGGGCCTTACCTACGAGCAGTACTTC.

The chain joins TRBV11-2 to TRBJ2-7; D call uncertain. The CDR3 has 15 amino acids. Germline CDR1 reads SGHAT; CDR2 reads FQNNGV. V was clipped by 4 bases and J by 0 bases, with 13 bases between them. The DNA for the CDR3 is TGTGCCAGCAGCTCAGGAGCAGCCAGCTCCTACGAGCAGTACTTC. It translates to CASSSGAASSYEQYF.

The chain joins TRBV9 to TRBJ1-1, with D unresolved. This CDR3 is 14 amino acids long. The germline V gene encodes CDR1 SGDLS and CDR2 YYNGEE. V was cut by 0 bases and J by 3 bases, with 9 bases left in between. CDR3 nucleotide sequence: TGTGCCAGCAGCGTAGAGGGATCGGACACTGAAGCTTTCTTT. It is translated as CASSVEGSDTEAFF.

This clone has only a few counts. This chain joins TRBV30 and TRBJ2-7, with 12 positions matching TRBD2. This CDR3 comprises 13 residues. V was clipped by 8 bases and J by 3 bases; unmatched bases: 5. Germline values: CDR1 GTSNPN, CDR2 SVGIG (reference sequence). The CDR3 protein is CAGLAGGSYEQYF. CDR3 nucleotide sequence: TGTGCCGGGCTAGCGGGAGGGAGCTACGAGCAGTACTTC.

The chain has TRBV28 and TRBJ2-3, with D possibly TRBD1 on 6 matching bases. The length of the CDR3 is 17 residues. The V end lost 3 bases, the J end lost 0 bases, and 16 bases lay between the germline ends. Germline V gene data show CDR1 as MDHEN and CDR2 as SYDVKM. The CDR3 protein is CASSLTSGTPSTDTQYF. For the CDR3, the DNA is TGTGCCAGCAGTTTGACCTCCGGGACACCTAGCACAGATACGCAGTATTTT. Drawing the rest from reference TRBV28 and TRBJ2-3, the complete variable domain is DVKVTQSSRYLVKRTGEKVFLECVQDMDHENMFWYRQDPGLGLRLIYFSYDVKMKEKGDIPEGYSVSREKKERFSLILESASTNQTSMYLCASSLTSGTPSTDTQYFGPGTRLTVL.

In its sample, this clone was seen many times. J is TRBJ2-1 and V is TRBV2; D possibly uses TRBD1 or TRBD2 (5 bases each). The CDR3 loop spans 17 amino acids. In germline, CDR1 is SNHLY, CDR2 FYNNEI. Trimming left V 2 bases short and J 7 bases short, with 21 bases between. CDR3 DNA sequence: TGTGCCAGCAGTGAAAATCCGGGGCCTGACGCGAGAAATGAGCAGTTCTTC. It is translated as CASSENPGPDARNEQFF.

The table lists this clone with a few counts. V usage is TRBV5-1 and J usage is TRBJ1-2, with D maybe TRBD1 (6 bases). This CDR3 is 14 amino acids long. V was clipped by 2 bases and J by 4 bases, with 12 bases between them. Germline values: CDR1 SGHRS, CDR2 YFSETQ. CDR3: CASSFGGGGYGYTF. CDR3 nucleotides: TGCGCCAGCAGCTTTGGGGGCGGAGGCTATGGCTACACCTTC.

This clone was detected once. The junction does not match germline at one end; this may be a read error. This chain uses TRBV24-1 with TRBJ2-3; 12 positions agree with TRBD2. The CDR3 runs 17 residues. CDR1 and CDR2 from the germline V gene are KGHDR and SFDVKD. The CDR3 nucleotides are TGTGCCGCCAGTGATTTGCCTAGCGGGGGGGCTCCAGATACGCAGTATTTT. Protein product: CAASDLPSGGAPDTQYF.

In its sample, this clone ranks as medium-sized. The CDR3: CAWSVQGFQPQHF. The DNA of the CDR3 is TGTGCCTGGAGTGTACAGGGTTTCCAGCCCCAGCATTTT. V is TRBV30 and J is TRBJ1-5, with D maybe TRBD1 (6 bases). Germline V CDR1 and CDR2: GTSNPN, SVGIG (reference sequence). The CDR3 contains 13 residues. V was clipped by 0 bases and J by 7 bases, with 10 bases between them. Together with reference TRBV30 and TRBJ1-5, the CDR3 gives the full variable domain: SQTIHQWPATLVQPVGSPLSLECTVEGTSNPNLYWYRQAAGRGLQLLFYSVGIGQISSEVPQNLSASRPQDRQFILSSKKLLLSDSGFYLCAWSVQGFQPQHFGDGTRLSIL.

The V call is TRBV11-2, the J call TRBJ2-7; 8 bases fit TRBD2. The length of the CDR3 is 16 residues. The germline CDR1 and CDR2 sequences are SGHAT and FQNNGV. The V gene end was trimmed by 5 bases and the J gene end by 3 bases; junction bases not matched to a gene: 12. The CDR3 here is CASSRGRTSGGYEQYF. The CDR3 nucleotides read TGTGCCAGCAGCAGGGGGAGAACTAGCGGAGGCTACGAGCAGTACTTC.